This passage covers 20 T cell receptor beta chains from one sample sequenced in a study of CD8+CD57+ T cells in acquired aplastic anemia. Profiles of TCR beta VDJ and CDR3 were generated from a genomic DNA template. TCRdb re-called the reads with MiXCR, one entry per CDR3 protein. Here the sample spans about 120,000 distinct CDR3 sequences, 45% to 60% being singletons. For sequencing, patients were chosen who had shown expansion of CD8+CD57+ cells by flow cytometry. The source material was sorted CD4+, CD8+, or CD8+CD57+ T cells (not recorded which) from PBMCs. These receptors all come from a human donor with aplastic anemia.

This chain uses TRBV7-2 with TRBJ2-7, with 10 bases lining up with TRBD1. The CDR3 length is 14 residues. Germline CDR1 SGHTA, CDR2 FQGNSA. V lost 2 bases, J lost 6 bases, and 4 bases stayed unmatched. The CDR3 protein is CASSLRQGASEQYF. The CDR3 DNA follows: TGTGCCAGCAGCTTACGACAGGGGGCAAGCGAGCAGTACTTC.

This rearrangement joins TRBV7-9 to TRBJ2-2; no clear D gene. V was pared by 6 bases and J by 4 bases, with 9 bases between. Germline V gene sequence: CDR1 SEHNR, CDR2 FQNEAQ (reference sequence). There are 13 residues in the CDR3. For the CDR3, the DNA is TGTGCCAGCAGGGCCGACGGCACCGGGGAGCTGTTTTTT. It translates to CASRADGTGELFF.

The V and J genes are TRBV2 and TRBJ1-1; possibly TRBD1 for D (6 bases). The CDR3 is 13 residues long. Trimming removed 6 bases at V and 6 bases at J, with 14 bases between. The germline CDR1 and CDR2 sequences are SNHLY and FYNNEI. Here the CDR3 reads CASSRTEIPEAFF. As DNA, the CDR3 is TGTGCCAGCAGCCGGACAGAGATACCTGAAGCTTTCTTT.

V and J are TRBV5-6 and TRBJ2-1; 7 nucleotides agree with TRBD1. The V gene's germline CDR1 is SGHDT and CDR2 YYEEEE. CDR3 length: 15 residues. Losses at the gene ends were 4 bases for V and 0 bases for J; bases not matched to a gene: 4. The CDR3 DNA reads as TGTGCCAGCAGCACGGGACAGAGCTCCTACAATGAGCAGTTCTTC. It translates to CASSTGQSSYNEQFF.

The table lists this clonotype with many counts. The chain links TRBV29-1 to TRBJ1-1; TRBD1 agrees at 7 bases. This CDR3 is 12 amino acids long. Trimming took 4 bases from V and 2 from J; bases not matched to a gene: 1. From germline, CDR1 is SQVTM and CDR2 ANQGSEA. The CDR3, as DNA: TGCAGCGTTGGAGGGGGCAACACTGAAGCTTTCTTT. Translating gives CSVGGGNTEAFF.

The sample holds a few counts of this clonotype. V usage is TRBV28 and J usage is TRBJ2-7; 8 nucleotides line up with TRBD1. With V trimmed by 5 bases and J by 1 base, 4 bases remained unmatched. The germline gives CDR1 MDHEN, CDR2 SYDVKM. This CDR3 is built from 14 residues. The CDR3 DNA reads TGTGCCAGCAGTCCGTACAGGGGGTCCTACGAGCAGTACTTC. This encodes CASSPYRGSYEQYF.

The V gene is TRBV27, the J gene TRBJ2-7, with 7 bases matching TRBD1. CDR1 and CDR2 from the germline V gene are MNHEY and SMNVEV (reference sequence). J was trimmed by 4 bases and V by 6 bases; bases with no gene match: 9. This CDR3 spans 14 amino acids. The CDR3 here is CASSPLDRSYEQYV. CDR3 in DNA: TGTGCCAGCAGCCCCCTGGACAGGTCTTACGAGCAGTACGTC.

The rearrangement uses TRBV19 and TRBJ1-5, with D perhaps matching TRBD1 (6 bases). The CDR3 consists of 12 residues. V lost 5 bases, J lost 11 bases, and 13 bases lay in between. The V gene's germline CDR1 is LNHDA and CDR2 SQIVND (reference sequence). For the CDR3, the DNA is TGTGCCAGTAGTCCACAGGGTTGGACCCAGCATTTT. As protein: CASSPQGWTQHF.

V usage is TRBV19 and J usage is TRBJ2-7; 13 positions agree with TRBD2. V lost 4 bases to trimming and J lost 5 bases; unmatched junction nucleotides: 11. The CDR3 has 17 residues. Germline CDR1 is LNHDA and CDR2 is SQIVND (reference sequence). CDR3 sequence (DNA): TGTGCCAGTAGTAGAGGACTAGCGGGAGTGGTCGAGAACGAGCAGTACTTC. It codes for CASSRGLAGVVENEQYF.

This clonotype was observed a few times. The genes are TRBV24-1 and TRBJ1-2; TRBD1 matches 8 bases. The CDR3 runs to 13 residues. The trim removed 6 bases at V and 11 bases at J, leaving 10 bases unmatched. CDR1 and CDR2 (germline): KGHDR, SFDVKD. Here the CDR3 DNA reads TGTGCCACCAGTTCCGGGACAGGTGCGGGGTACACCTTC. This sequence encodes CATSSGTGAGYTF.

Here the CDR3 DNA reads TGCGCCAGCAGCTTGGACGGGGGAACTAATGAAAAACTGTTTTTT. Translation gives CASSLDGGTNEKLFF. The chain joins TRBV5-1 to TRBJ1-4, with a possible D match to TRBD1 (5 bases). This CDR3 comprises 15 residues. With 0 bases removed from V and 1 base from J, the gap between germline ends came to 7 bases. Germline loops: CDR1 SGHRS, CDR2 YFSETQ.

This chain joins TRBV5-5 and TRBJ2-7; D possibly corresponds to TRBD2 (7 bases). Germline V gene data show CDR1 as SGHKS and CDR2 as YYEKEE (reference sequence). The CDR3 loop spans 14 amino acids. V lost 4 bases and J lost 5, with 16 bases in between. The DNA for the CDR3 is TGTGCCAGCAGCGTAGGGGGGGCCGAGGACGAGCAGTACTTC. It is translated as CASSVGGAEDEQYF.

This clonotype occurred many times. This chain links TRBV2 with TRBJ2-1; D possibly corresponds to TRBD2 (6 bases). The CDR3 is 15 residues long. Trimming left V 6 bases short and J 0 bases short, with 12 bases between. Germline assignment: CDR1 SNHLY and CDR2 FYNNEI. The CDR3 loop reads CASRVGLSSYNEQFF. The CDR3 nucleotides are TGTGCCAGCAGGGTGGGACTCAGCTCCTACAATGAGCAGTTCTTC.

The chain joins TRBV11-2 to TRBJ2-2; 7 positions agree with TRBD1. There are 16 residues in the CDR3. CDR1 is SGHAT and CDR2 is FQNNGV in the germline V gene. V lost 3 bases and J lost 0; bases outside the gene matches: 4. CDR3 loop: CASSFNRGPNTGELFF. The CDR3 bases are TGTGCCAGCAGCTTTAACAGGGGTCCGAACACCGGGGAGCTGTTTTTT.

Worth noting for this clonotype: This clone may be a read error of a much larger clone one base away. The J gene is TRBJ1-2, the V gene TRBV7-3; 9 bases align to TRBD1. V lost 5 bases, J lost 5 bases, and 3 bases stayed unmatched. The CDR3 is 13 amino acids. The germline gives CDR1 SGHTA, CDR2 FQGTGA. The CDR3 bases are TGTGCCAGCAGCCCCGGGACAGGGTATGGCTACACCTTC. It encodes CASSPGTGYGYTF. Full variable domain (outside the CDR3, taken from reference TRBV7-3 and TRBJ1-2): GAGVSQTPSNKVTEKGKYVELRCDPISGHTALYWYRQSLGQGPEFLIYFQGTGAADDSGLPNDRFFAVRPEGSVSTLKIQRTERGDSAVYLCASSPGTGYGYTFGSGTRLTVV.

This clonotype was found many times. In DNA form, the CDR3 reads TGTGCCAGCAGCCCGACAGGGGACTATGGCTACACCTTC. Translating gives CASSPTGDYGYTF. The chain carries TRBV7-2 and TRBJ1-2, with 8 bases lining up with TRBD1. The CDR3 runs to 13 residues. The V gene's germline CDR1 is SGHTA and CDR2 FQGNSA. Germline trimming cut 5 bases from V and 3 bases from J; bases unmatched to any gene: 2.

This clonotype was observed at least ten times. The chain has TRBV29-1 and TRBJ2-7; D perhaps matches TRBD2 (7 bases). Trimming shortened V by 0 bases and J by 0 bases, and 12 bases separated the two germline ends. This CDR3 has 15 residues. Germline V CDR1 and CDR2: SQVTM, ANQGSEA. DNA of the CDR3: TGCAGCGTTGAAGATCTGGGGGGGCCCTCCTACGAGCAGTACTTC. This gives the protein CSVEDLGGPSYEQYF.

The CDR3 DNA reads as TGTGCCAGCAGTTCCGGCCCACTAAGAGGCTACACCTTC. Protein: CASSSGPLRGYTF. The rearrangement joins TRBV12-3 or TRBV12-4 to TRBJ1-2; D ambiguous. Between the trimmed V and J ends, which lost 4 bases and 8 bases, there was a span of 14 bases. This CDR3 is 13 amino acids long.

This clonotype was counted a single time. The rearrangement uses TRBV15 and TRBJ1-3; D unresolved. The ends were cut back, 1 base at V and 2 bases at J, with 12 bases in the middle. The CDR3 loop spans 16 amino acids. Germline lookup yields CDR1 LNHNV and CDR2 YYDKDF (reference sequence). The CDR3 is CATSRAEAPPGNTIYF. The DNA for the CDR3 is TGTGCCACCAGCAGAGCTGAGGCGCCTCCTGGAAACACCATATATTTT. The variable domain in full, completed from reference TRBV15 and TRBJ1-3, reads DAMVIQNPRYQVTQFGKPVTLSCSQTLNHNVMYWYQQKSSQAPKLLFHYYDKDFNNEADTPDNFQSRRPNTSFCFLDIRSPGLGDTAMYLCATSRAEAPPGNTIYFGEGSWLTVV.

The chain couples TRBV2 to TRBJ2-1, with D perhaps TRBD1 (6 bases). The CDR3 is 16 amino acids. V was clipped by 1 base and J by 1 base, with 11 bases between them. The germline V gene has CDR1 SNHLY and CDR2 FYNNEI. CDR3 in DNA: TGTGCCAGCAGTGAAGGTCGCACAGGGTCCTACAATGAGCAGTTCTTC. As protein: CASSEGRTGSYNEQFF.